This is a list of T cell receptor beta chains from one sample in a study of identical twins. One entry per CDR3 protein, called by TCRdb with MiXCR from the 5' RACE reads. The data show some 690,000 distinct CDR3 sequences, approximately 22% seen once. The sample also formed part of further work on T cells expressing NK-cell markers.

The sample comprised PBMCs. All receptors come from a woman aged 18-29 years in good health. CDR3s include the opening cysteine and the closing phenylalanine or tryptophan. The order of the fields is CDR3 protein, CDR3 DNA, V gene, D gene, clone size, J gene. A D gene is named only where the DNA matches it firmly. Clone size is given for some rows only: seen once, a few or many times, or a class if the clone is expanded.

CDR3: CASGLGGTSYEQYF
DNA: TGTGCTAGTGGTTTGGGGGGAACGAGCTACGAGCAGTACTTC
V: TRBV12-5
D: .
size: .
J: TRBJ2-7

CDR3: CSARQIPDSGTEAFF
DNA: TGCAGTGCTAGACAGATTCCGGACAGTGGCACTGAAGCTTTCTTT
V: TRBV20-1
D: .
size: many
J: TRBJ1-1

CDR3: CSARIPGLIYEQYF
DNA: TGCAGTGCTAGGATACCGGGACTTATCTACGAGCAGTACTTC
V: TRBV20-1
D: .
size: few
J: TRBJ2-7

CDR3: CRPADRAGYGYTF
DNA: TGCAGACCCGCCGACAGGGCTGGCTATGGCTACACCTTC
V: TRBV20-1
D: TRBD1
size: .
J: TRBJ1-2

CDR3: CASSLGTSENNEQFF
DNA: TGTGCCAGCAGCTTAGGGACTAGCGAAAACAATGAGCAGTTCTTC
V: TRBV7-9
D: TRBD2
size: .
J: TRBJ2-1

CDR3: CSVGTGVSEQYF
DNA: TGCAGCGTTGGGACTGGCGTCTCCGAGCAGTACTTC
V: TRBV29-1
D: .
size: .
J: TRBJ2-7

CDR3: CAIKGGGDEQYF
DNA: TGTGCCATCAAGGGAGGGGGGGACGAGCAGTACTTC
V: TRBV10-3
D: .
size: few
J: TRBJ2-7

CDR3: CASSLASGIGEQYF
DNA: TGTGCCAGCAGTTTAGCTAGCGGGATAGGCGAGCAGTACTTC
V: TRBV12-3/TRBV12-4
D: TRBD2
size: .
J: TRBJ2-7

CDR3: CASSPSRSEAFF
DNA: TGTGCCAGCTCCCCGAGTCGATCAGAAGCTTTCTTT
V: TRBV18
D: .
size: .
J: TRBJ1-1

CDR3: CASSGAGTSGSNEQFF
DNA: TGTGCCAGCAGCGGGGCCGGGACTAGCGGGAGCAATGAGCAGTTCTTC
V: TRBV7-2
D: TRBD2
size: .
J: TRBJ2-1

CDR3: CASSESDAGAEQYF
DNA: TGCGCCAGCAGTGAGTCGGATGCAGGGGCCGAGCAGTACTTC
V: TRBV10-1
D: .
size: .
J: TRBJ2-7

CDR3: CAGSLNPTSGGVTDTQYF
DNA: TGTGCCGGCAGCCTTAACCCGACTAGCGGGGGGGTGACAGATACGCAGTATTTT
V: TRBV6-1
D: TRBD2
size: .
J: TRBJ2-3

CDR3: CSARDRAKQSTDTQYF
DNA: TGCAGTGCTAGAGATCGGGCCAAACAATCCACAGATACGCAGTATTTT
V: TRBV20-1
D: .
size: .
J: TRBJ2-3

CDR3: CASSKLPGHNSPLHF
DNA: TGTGCCAGCAGCAAATTACCGGGACACAATTCACCCCTCCACTTT
V: TRBV12-3/TRBV12-4
D: .
size: .
J: TRBJ1-6

CDR3: CASSVDQSTDTQYF
DNA: TGTGCCAGCAGCGTAGACCAGAGCACAGATACGCAGTATTTT
V: TRBV9
D: .
size: once
J: TRBJ2-3

CDR3: CSVDKLFRYEQYF
DNA: TGCAGCGTTGACAAGCTTTTCCGCTACGAGCAGTACTTC
V: TRBV29-1
D: .
size: many
J: TRBJ2-7

CDR3: CASRRRHTGELFF
DNA: TGTGCCAGCAGGAGACGGCACACCGGGGAGCTGTTTTTT
V: TRBV6-5
D: .
size: .
J: TRBJ2-2

CDR3: CASSFDLYGYTF
DNA: TGTGCCAGCAGTTTCGACCTTTATGGCTACACCTTC
V: TRBV12-3/TRBV12-4
D: .
size: many
J: TRBJ1-2

CDR3: CSASLAGGSYNEQFF
DNA: TGCAGTGCTAGCCTCGCGGGAGGCTCCTACAATGAGCAGTTCTTC
V: TRBV20-1
D: TRBD2
size: few
J: TRBJ2-1

CDR3: CSAWVRTSFQETQYF
DNA: TGCAGTGCTTGGGTGCGGACTAGCTTCCAAGAGACCCAGTACTTC
V: TRBV20-1
D: TRBD2
size: .
J: TRBJ2-5

CDR3: CASSDQGLGDEQFF
DNA: TGTGCCAGCAGTGATCAGGGGCTGGGGGATGAGCAGTTCTTC
V: TRBV6-4
D: .
size: .
J: TRBJ2-1

CDR3: CASSRGSSPPLNEQFF
DNA: TGTGCCAGTAGCCGTGGCAGTAGCCCTCCCCTCAATGAGCAGTTCTTC
V: TRBV19
D: .
size: .
J: TRBJ2-1

CDR3: CASSSGITQETQYF
DNA: TGCGCCAGCAGCTCGGGAATAACACAAGAGACCCAGTACTTC
V: TRBV5-1
D: .
size: .
J: TRBJ2-5

CDR3: CASSQGTYTSYNEQFF
DNA: TGTGCCAGCAGTCAGGGGACATACACCTCCTACAATGAGCAGTTCTTC
V: TRBV7-9
D: .
size: few
J: TRBJ2-1

CDR3: CASRLTGVREQFF
DNA: TGTGCCAGCAGGCTGACAGGGGTCCGGGAGCAGTTCTTC
V: TRBV12-3/TRBV12-4
D: TRBD1
size: many
J: TRBJ2-1

CDR3: CASSHRDRGFGYTF
DNA: TGTGCCAGCAGCCATCGGGACAGGGGGTTTGGCTACACCTTC
V: TRBV3-1
D: TRBD1
size: .
J: TRBJ1-2

CDR3: CSVEEVRGAAPYEQYF
DNA: TGCAGCGTTGAAGAGGTGAGGGGGGCAGCCCCCTACGAGCAGTACTTC
V: TRBV29-1
D: .
size: .
J: TRBJ2-7

CDR3: CASSQAGETGELFF
DNA: TGTGCCAGCAGCCAAGCGGGGGAGACCGGGGAGCTGTTTTTT
V: TRBV3-1
D: .
size: .
J: TRBJ2-2

CDR3: CASSRDNYGYTF
DNA: TGTGCCAGCAGCCGTGACAACTATGGCTACACCTTC
V: TRBV5-6
D: .
size: .
J: TRBJ1-2

CDR3: CATKGSGRGDEQFF
DNA: TGTGCCACCAAGGGGAGCGGGAGGGGGGATGAGCAGTTCTTC
V: TRBV24-1
D: TRBD2
size: few
J: TRBJ2-1

CDR3: CSVREVEAFF
DNA: TGCAGTGTGAGGGAGGTTGAAGCTTTCTTT
V: TRBV20-1
D: .
size: .
J: TRBJ1-1

CDR3: CASRLQQETQYF
DNA: TGCGCCAGCAGGCTGCAACAAGAGACCCAGTACTTC
V: TRBV5-1
D: .
size: few
J: TRBJ2-5

CDR3: CASSYAGWGSENEQFF
DNA: TGTGCCAGCAGTTACGCAGGTTGGGGGAGTGAGAATGAGCAGTTCTTC
V: TRBV6-2/TRBV6-3
D: .
size: few
J: TRBJ2-1

CDR3: CASSSIRGAGWKDGELFF
DNA: TGTGCCAGCAGCAGTATAAGGGGGGCAGGGTGGAAGGACGGGGAGCTGTTTTTT
V: TRBV9
D: .
size: .
J: TRBJ2-2

CDR3: CASSPDREGEKLFF
DNA: TGCGCCAGCAGCCCGGACAGGGAGGGAGAAAAACTGTTTTTT
V: TRBV5-1
D: TRBD1
size: few
J: TRBJ1-4

CDR3: CASSLRQGDGNQPQHF
DNA: TGTGCCAGCAGTTTACGACAGGGGGACGGCAATCAGCCCCAGCATTTT
V: TRBV27
D: TRBD1
size: few
J: TRBJ1-5

CDR3: CASSFTDSYNSPLHF
DNA: TGTGCCAGCAGCTTCACAGACAGCTATAATTCACCCCTCCACTTT
V: TRBV3-1
D: .
size: .
J: TRBJ1-6

CDR3: CASSGVAGDNEQFF
DNA: TGTGCCAGCAGTGGGGTAGCGGGGGACAATGAGCAGTTCTTC
V: TRBV6-1
D: TRBD2
size: few
J: TRBJ2-1

CDR3: CASSYLARAFF
DNA: TGTGCCAGCAGTTACCTGGCCAGGGCTTTCTTT
V: TRBV6-5
D: .
size: few
J: TRBJ1-1